This TCR beta chain was recorded in a study of CD8 T cells in ankylosing spondylitis. Between the trimmed V and J ends, which lost 5 bases and 2 bases, there was a span of 19 bases. The CDR3 totals 17 residues. CDR1 MNHNS and CDR2 SASEGT come from the germline V gene. Construction of TCR beta libraries was performed using quantitative 5'-RACE with molecular barcodes. TCRdb ran MiXCR on the 5' RACE reads and lists one entry per CDR3 protein. Of around 440,000 distinct CDR3 sequences in the sample, 17% are singletons; the top ten hold approximately 1%. General study findings and limits: A motif of roughly 8 highly homologous TCR beta variants was seen as apparently characteristic of ankylosing spondylitis blood. Disease-linked clones displayed a CD8+ phenotype and appeared relatively rarely in peripheral blood.

This clonotype was observed a handful of times. Its specificity is unknown. Sequencing was done on a sample of blood, either unsorted or a sorted T cell fraction (not recorded which). The chain joins TRBV6-1 to TRBJ1-3; D is possibly TRBD1 (6 bases). The source of this sequence is a male donor with ankylosing spondylitis. The DNA of the CDR3 is TGTGCCAGCAGTATGGGACAATCGCAGGGCACTGGAAACACCATATATTTT. Translated: CASSMGQSQGTGNTIYF.